Described below is a single T cell receptor (beta chain) sequence and its context. Extraction and reverse transcription of RNA yielded cDNA as the sequencing template. The repertoire was sequenced with immunoSEQ multiplex PCR; TCRdb's copy has only in-frame clones and lacks some. The repertoire holds 150,000 to 200,000 clones, with 67% as singletons. This entry comes from a study of CD8+ T cells in alopecia areata. The CDR3 extends over 16 amino acids. The J segment lost 5 bases and the V segment lost 3 bases, leaving 7 bases of the junction unmatched. Germline CDR1 SQVTM, CDR2 ANQGSEA. This TCR was recovered from a human donor with alopecia areata. V is TRBV29-1 and J is TRBJ2-1; 13 positions agree with TRBD2. Sequencing was performed on CD8+ T cells sorted from blood, taken at week 0. Here the CDR3 DNA reads TGCAGCGTTGAGGTTGGGACTAGCGGGGCCAACAATGAGCAGTTCTTC. Its protein product is CSVEVGTSGANNEQFF.